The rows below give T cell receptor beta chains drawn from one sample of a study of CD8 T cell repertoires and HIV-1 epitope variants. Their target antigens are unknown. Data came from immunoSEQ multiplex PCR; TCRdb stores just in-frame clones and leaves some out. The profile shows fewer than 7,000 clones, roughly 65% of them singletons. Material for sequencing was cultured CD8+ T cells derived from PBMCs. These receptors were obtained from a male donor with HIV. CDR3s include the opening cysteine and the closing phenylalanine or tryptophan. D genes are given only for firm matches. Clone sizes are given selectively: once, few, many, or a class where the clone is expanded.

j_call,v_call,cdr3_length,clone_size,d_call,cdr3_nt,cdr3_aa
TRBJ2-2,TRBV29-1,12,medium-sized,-,TGCAGCGTCTTGAAGGGCACCGGGGAGCTGTTTTTT,CSVLKGTGELFF
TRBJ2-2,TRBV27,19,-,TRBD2,TGTGCCAGCACTCTCTCAATAGGACTAGCGGGACTAAAATCCGGGGAGCTGTTTTTT,CASTLSIGLAGLKSGELFF
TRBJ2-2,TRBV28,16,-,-,TGTGCCAGCAGTGCCGCGGGGCCCACATCGGCCGGGGAGCTGTTTTTT,CASSAAGPTSAGELFF
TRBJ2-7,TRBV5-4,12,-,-,TGTGCCAGCAGCCAAGTGCCGGGAGAGCAGTACTTC,CASSQVPGEQYF
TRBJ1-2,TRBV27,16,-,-,TGTGCCAGCAGTTTATCGGCAGGGAGTCAAATCTATGGCTACACCTTC,CASSLSAGSQIYGYTF
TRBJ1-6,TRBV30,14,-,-,TGTGCCTGGAGGGGTCAGTCAAACAATTCACCCCTCCACTTT,CAWRGQSNNSPLHF
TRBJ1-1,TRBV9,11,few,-,TGTGCCAGCCGGAGGGGGACTGAAGCTTTCTTT,CASRRGTEAFF
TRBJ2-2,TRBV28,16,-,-,TGTGCCAGCAGTTTAGTAGAAGAGGGTTCCACCGGGGAGCTGTTTTTT,CASSLVEEGSTGELFF
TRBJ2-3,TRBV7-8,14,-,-,TGTGCCAGCAGCTTATATGCAGGCCCAGATACGCAGTATTTT,CASSLYAGPDTQYF
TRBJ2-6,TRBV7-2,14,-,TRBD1,TGTGCCAGCAGCCAAGGTCGGCGGACAGGGGGGTTTACTTTC,CASSQGRRTGGFTF
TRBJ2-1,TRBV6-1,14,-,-,TGTGCCAGCAGTGCTAGGGACTCCTACAATGAGCAGTTCTTC,CASSARDSYNEQFF
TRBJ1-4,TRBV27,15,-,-,TGTGCCAGCAGTCCTTGGACAGATGAGGATGAAAAACTGTTTTTT,CASSPWTDEDEKLFF
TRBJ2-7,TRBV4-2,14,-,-,TGTGCCAGCAGCTTGGCAGGGAGCTCCTACGAGCAGTACTTC,CASSLAGSSYEQYF
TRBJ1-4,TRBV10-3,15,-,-,TGTGCCATCAGCTCAGGAATCCTGTCGGGTGAAAAACTGTTTTTT,CAISSGILSGEKLFF
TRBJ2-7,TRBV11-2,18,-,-,TGTGCCAGCAGCTTGTCCCCCTCCGCAGGGGCAGTGGGGCACGAGCAGTACTTC,CASSLSPSAGAVGHEQYF
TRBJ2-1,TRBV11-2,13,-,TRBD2,TGTGCCACCCTAGCGGATCCCCTCAATGAGCAGTTCTTC,CATLADPLNEQFF
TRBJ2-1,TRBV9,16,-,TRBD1,TGTGCCAGCAGCGCGACCGGGACAGGGATTTACAATGAGCAGTTCTTC,CASSATGTGIYNEQFF
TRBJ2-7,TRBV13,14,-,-,TGTGCCAGCAGTTCAGATGTCTCGGCCTACGAGCAGTACTTC,CASSSDVSAYEQYF
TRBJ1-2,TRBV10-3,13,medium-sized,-,TGTGCCATCATCATTCCACAGGGTAACGGCTACACCTTC,CAIIIPQGNGYTF
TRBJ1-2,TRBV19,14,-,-,TGTGCCAGTAGCTCGGATAGCGCTAACTATGGCTACACCTTC,CASSSDSANYGYTF
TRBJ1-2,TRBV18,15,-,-,TGTGCCAGCTCACCAAATTCAGGGGAGGGCTATGGCTACACCTTC,CASSPNSGEGYGYTF
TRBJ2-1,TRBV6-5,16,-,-,TGTGCCAGCAGTTACCGGCTCCGTAGCTCCTACAATGAGCAGTTCTTC,CASSYRLRSSYNEQFF
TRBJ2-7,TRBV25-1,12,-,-,TGTGCCAGCAGTGCCTTAAGCTACGAGCAGTACTTC,CASSALSYEQYF
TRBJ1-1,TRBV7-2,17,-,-,TGTGCCAGCAGCCCCCGGGGGATGGGGGCATCGAGAACTGAAGCTTTCTTT,CASSPRGMGASRTEAFF
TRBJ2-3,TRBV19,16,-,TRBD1,TGTGCCAGTGGGGGGAACAGGGGGCGTTTCACAGATACGCAGTATTTT,CASGGNRGRFTDTQYF
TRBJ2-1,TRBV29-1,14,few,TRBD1,TGCAGCGTTGACCACTGGGACAGGTACAATGAGCAGTTCTTC,CSVDHWDRYNEQFF
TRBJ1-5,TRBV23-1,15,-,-,TGCGCCAGCAGTCAATCCACAACAGGGAATCAGCCCCAGCATTTT,CASSQSTTGNQPQHF
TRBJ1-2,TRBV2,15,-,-,TGTGCCAGCAGTGATGGGGCAGGGGTTGATTATGGCTACACCTTC,CASSDGAGVDYGYTF